The T cell receptor beta chain described here comes from a study of CD8 T cells in Susac syndrome. RNA, at about 0.45 to 1 ug, was reverse transcribed with random hexamers. Each CDR3 protein is one row after TCRdb ran MiXCR on the immunoSEQ multiplex PCR reads. The table records about 150,000 distinct CDR3 sequences, around 95% of them present only once. This clonotype has just one count. Negative isolation yielded CD8+ and CD4+ T cells; FACS enriched TEMRA cells. Sequenced sample: CD4+ T cells from PBMCs. The origin of this receptor is a human donor with Susac syndrome.

The CDR3 loop reads CASSNGQGGTQYF. The CDR3 nucleotides are TGTGCCAGCAGCAACGGACAGGGGGGGACCCAGTACTTC. The rearrangement links TRBV3-1 to TRBJ2-5, with 10 bases identical to TRBD1. J lost 7 bases, V lost 5 bases, and 4 bases had no gene match. CDR1 LGHDT and CDR2 YNNKEL come from the germline V gene (reference sequence). The CDR3 consists of 13 residues.